A single sample gave rise to the 9 T cell receptor beta chains below, sequenced in a study of breast tumors, draining lymph nodes, adjacent tissues. TCRdb used MiXCR to reprocess the multiplex PCR reads, holding one entry per CDR3 protein. The sample shows tens of thousands of distinct CDR3 sequences, 20% to 25% of them seen only once. The material sequenced was breast tumor tissue. These receptors were obtained from a female donor with breast cancer. Some clones in this sample may be carry-over from other donors' samples.

This clonotype was counted between two and nine times. A single base separates this from a much larger clone, so it may be a read error. This chain uses TRBV19 with TRBJ2-7; possible D gene TRBD1, 6 bases. The CDR3 is 13 residues long. Germline CDR1 and CDR2: LNHDA and SQIVND (reference sequence). The CDR3 protein is CASGQTPGYGQYF. DNA of the CDR3: TGTGCCAGCGGACAGACGCCCGGCTACGGGCAGTACTTC.

This clonotype showed up many times. V is TRBV10-3 and J is TRBJ2-3; 8 nucleotides agree with TRBD2. Germline CDR1 and CDR2: ENHRY and SYGVKD. The V and J ends lost 6 bases and 6 bases, in that order; junction bases with no gene match: 11. CDR3 size: 15 residues. Here the CDR3 DNA reads TGTGCCATCAGGGAAGCGGGAGACGGAGCGGATACGCAGTATTTT. The encoded protein is CAIREAGDGADTQYF.

This clonotype has at least ten counts. The chain carries TRBV9 and TRBJ2-7; 13 nucleotides agree with TRBD2. This CDR3 is built from 16 residues. After removal of 0 bases from V and 9 bases from J, the junction contained 9 bases not matched to a gene. From germline, CDR1 is SGDLS and CDR2 YYNGEE. The CDR3 spells CASSVGTSGGHVAQYF. As DNA, the CDR3 is TGTGCCAGCAGCGTAGGGACTAGCGGGGGCCATGTCGCGCAGTACTTC.

This clonotype was counted at least ten times. The CDR3 DNA sequence: TGTGCCAGCAAACTCACTGGGGTCTCCTACGAGCAGTACTTC. Translating it yields CASKLTGVSYEQYF. This chain connects TRBV6-1 to TRBJ2-7; D gene uncertain. Per the germline V gene, CDR1 is MNHNS and CDR2 is SASEGT. The CDR3 is made up of 14 amino acids. Trimming stripped 7 bases from V and 0 bases from J, with 13 bases between.

This clonotype was detected ten times or more. This sequence joins TRBV18 and TRBJ1-3, with TRBD1 matching 7 bases. This CDR3 is built from 16 residues. The germline V gene encodes CDR1 KGHSH and CDR2 LQKENI. V shed 6 bases, J shed 4 bases, and the junction held 12 bases outside the gene matches. The CDR3 spells CASSRTGEVFGNTIYF. CDR3 sequence (DNA): TGTGCCAGCTCCCGCACAGGGGAAGTCTTCGGAAACACCATATATTTT.

This clonotype showed up many times. The genes are TRBV7-6 and TRBJ2-5; D not certain. Trimming removed 1 base from V and 3 bases from J, with 9 bases in between. The CDR3 length is 14 residues. Germline values: CDR1 SGHVS, CDR2 FNYEAQ. The CDR3 protein is CASSLVLREETQYF. For the CDR3, the DNA is TGTGCCAGCAGCTTAGTTTTACGGGAAGAGACCCAGTACTTC.

This clonotype is deemed large (0.1 to 1%). The chain employs TRBV20-1 and TRBJ1-6, with 7 bases that match TRBD1. The J segment lost 7 bases and the V segment lost 3 bases, leaving 9 bases of the junction unmatched. This CDR3 is built from 15 residues. The V gene's germline CDR1 is DFQATT and CDR2 SNEGSKA (reference sequence). Written as DNA, the CDR3 is TGCAGTGCTAGCCAGACAGGGATATTCAATTCACCCCTCCACTTT. Encoded protein: CSASQTGIFNSPLHF.

This clonotype was seen just once. Possible read error: a much larger clone is one base away. This chain connects TRBV3-1 to TRBJ1-4, with no clear D. V shed 4 bases and J shed 5 bases, with 11 bases lying between them. Germline V gene data show CDR1 as LGHDT and CDR2 as YNNKEL (reference sequence). CDR3 length: 14 residues. CDR3 amino acids: CASSLRVSNEKLFF. As DNA, the CDR3 is TGTGCCAGCAGCCTCCGGGTCTCGAATGAAAAACTGTTTTTT.

This clonotype was recorded at least ten times. This chain connects TRBV6-5 to TRBJ1-6; D remains ambiguous. V was clipped by 1 base and J by 7 bases, with 2 bases between them. The CDR3 runs to 12 residues. CDR1 and CDR2 from the germline V gene are MNHEY and SVGAGI. CDR3 coding DNA: TGTGCCAGCAGTTACTTCAATTCACCCCTCCACTTT. It encodes CASSYFNSPLHF.